Following are 2 T cell receptor beta chains from one sample sequenced in a study of blood T cell repertoires in COVID-19. The protocol was immunoSEQ multiplex PCR, while the TCRdb copy is restricted to in-frame clones and leaves out a portion. The data hold 310,000 or so clones, with over 75% observed a single time. The sequencing sample was made of PBMCs or T cells enriched from blood (not recorded which). These receptors came from a woman aged 35 to 49 who had recovered from COVID-19.

This sequence joins TRBV10-3 and TRBJ2-2; D possibly corresponds to TRBD1 (6 bases). The CDR3 sequence is 16 residues long. CDR1 and CDR2 from the germline V gene are ENHRY and SYGVKD. The germline V and J ends were trimmed by 0 bases and 5 bases, with 13 bases remaining between them. Written as DNA, the CDR3 is TGTGCCATCAGTGAGTCCCAGGGAAGGGGGACCGGGGAGCTGTTTTTT. Encoded protein: CAISESQGRGTGELFF.

The chain is built from TRBV27 and TRBJ1-5, with D perhaps TRBD1 (5 bases). The CDR3 spans 13 residues. CDR1 is MNHEY, CDR2 SMNVEV, per germline (reference sequence). Trimming left V 3 bases short and J 5 bases short, with 8 bases between. The CDR3 DNA reads as TGTGCCAGCAGTTTTCGCAGGGATCAGCCCCAGCATTTT. It translates to CASSFRRDQPQHF.